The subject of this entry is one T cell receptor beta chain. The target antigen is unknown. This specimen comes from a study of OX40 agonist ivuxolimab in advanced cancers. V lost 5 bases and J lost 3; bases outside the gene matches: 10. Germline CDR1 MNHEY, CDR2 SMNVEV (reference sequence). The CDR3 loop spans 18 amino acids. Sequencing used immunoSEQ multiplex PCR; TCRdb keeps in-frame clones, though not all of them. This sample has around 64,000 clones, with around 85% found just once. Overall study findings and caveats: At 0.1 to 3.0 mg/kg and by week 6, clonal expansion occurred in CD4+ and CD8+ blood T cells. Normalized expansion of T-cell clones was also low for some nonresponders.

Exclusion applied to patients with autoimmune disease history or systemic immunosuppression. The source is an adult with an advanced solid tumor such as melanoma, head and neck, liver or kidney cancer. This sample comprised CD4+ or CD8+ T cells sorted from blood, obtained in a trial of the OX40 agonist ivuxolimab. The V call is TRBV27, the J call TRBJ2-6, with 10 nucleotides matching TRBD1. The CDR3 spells CASSRATGGAGGANVLTF. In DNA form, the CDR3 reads TGTGCCAGCAGTAGGGCGACAGGGGGCGCGGGTGGGGCCAACGTCCTGACTTTC.